The T cell receptor (beta chain) described here comes from a study of CD8 T cells in ankylosing spondylitis. General study points: Reactive arthritis synovial fluid and blood were previously reported to contain some motif variants. It appeared that ankylosing spondylitis blood was characterized by a TCR beta motif of about eight highly homologous variants. From matched ankylosing spondylitis synovial fluid, disease-linked clones were reportedly recovered at significantly enriched levels.

This clonotype was seen at least ten times. The target antigen is unknown. In germline, CDR1 is KGHSH, CDR2 LQKENI. The CDR3 runs to 13 residues. V dropped 4 bases and J dropped 5 bases, with 9 bases sitting between them. A quantitative 5'-RACE method, one with molecular barcodes, was used to make TCR beta libraries. Using its own MiXCR run on the 5' RACE reads, TCRdb lists one record per CDR3 protein. Among tens of thousands of distinct CDR3 sequences, about 9.3% were seen once, and the ten largest hold roughly 15%. The source material was blood, either unsorted or a sorted T cell fraction (not recorded which). The rearrangement joins TRBV18 to TRBJ2-1, with D maybe TRBD2 (5 bases). This TCR derives from a male donor with ankylosing spondylitis or in good health (not recorded which). CDR3 loop: CASSLSGNNEQFF. CDR3 bases: TGTGCCAGCTCACTATCGGGGAACAATGAGCAGTTCTTC. Combining the CDR3 with reference TRBV18 and TRBJ2-1 gives the whole variable domain NAGVMQNPRHLVRRRGQEARLRCSPMKGHSHVYWYRQLPEEGLKFMVYLQKENIIDESGMPKERFSAEFPKEGPSILRIQQVVRGDSAAYFCASSLSGNNEQFFGPGTRLTVL.